This T cell receptor beta chain came from a study of technical replicates of blood from a handful of donors. This CDR3 comprises 14 residues. Trimming removed 5 bases at V and 3 bases at J, with 11 bases between. Germline assignment: CDR1 SNHLY and CDR2 FYNNEI. This table comes from immunoSEQ multiplex PCR, and its TCRdb copy is limited to in-frame clones, with some not included. The repertoire holds about 80,000 clones, with almost 98% as singletons. The V gene is TRBV2, the J gene TRBJ1-5, with D possibly matching TRBD1 (5 bases). The sequence was collected from a human donor in good health. The sequenced material came from T cells isolated from PBMCs. The CDR3 is CASSPQGLNQPQHF. The DNA of the CDR3 is TGTGCCAGCAGTCCGCAGGGTCTCAATCAGCCCCAGCATTTT.